This T cell receptor (beta chain) was obtained from a study of shared clonotypes between healthy human individuals. Whole-study findings and limits: Among a few donors, about 5% of naive CD4 clonotypes were found in common. Generally, estimated richness proved larger in naive subsets than it did in memory subsets.

Original processing notes: Filtering of immunoSEQ junctional sequences could not match full-length read filtering. The assay was immunoSEQ multiplex PCR, and TCRdb's table has in-frame clones only and misses some. The D gene and trimming were derived from the DNA, and the V and J assignments and clone size from that table. The profile covers over a million clones, with roughly 95% appearing a single time and more than 0.9% taken by the ten largest. Note on this clone: The target antigen is unknown.

Germline CDR1 is SGHKS and CDR2 is YYEKEE (reference sequence). Trimming took 4 bases from V and 1 from J; bases not matched to a gene: 5. This CDR3 region has 15 residues. V usage is TRBV5-5 and J usage is TRBJ2-7, with 10 bases identical to TRBD2. Sequenced: naive CD4+ T cells sorted from blood. As for subset: CD45RA+ positively selected. This clonotype was sampled from a man aged 25-45 years in good health. CDR3 nucleotides: TGTGCCAGCAGCCCGGGACTAGCGAATTCCTACGAGCAGTACTTC. It specifies CASSPGLANSYEQYF.